This T cell receptor beta chain was identified in a study of response to subunit inactivated influenza vaccine. This clonotype has only a few counts. Its target is not known. J lost 7 bases, V lost 0 bases, and 8 bases had no gene match. In germline, CDR1 is KGHSH, CDR2 LQKENI. The CDR3 sequence is 16 residues long. One entry per CDR3 protein results from TCRdb running MiXCR on the RT-PCR reads. The repertoire holds under 550,000 distinct CDR3 sequences, with less than 10% as singletons. Study outcomes and limitations: It was the authors' suggestion that each seasonal influenza vaccination recruits few new T cells.

The V and J genes are TRBV18 and TRBJ2-1; 8 positions agree with TRBD1. The specimen comprised PBMCs from blood, sampled about 23 months after vaccination. The receptor's source is a man aged 50-75 years who received an inactivated influenza vaccine. As DNA, the CDR3 is TGTGCCAGCTCACCACCGATTGGTCAGGGGGCGAATGAGCAGTTCTTC. It encodes CASSPPIGQGANEQFF.